The T cell receptor (beta chain) under discussion was sequenced for a study of monozygotic twins with inflammatory bowel disease. TCRdb reprocessed the 5' RACE reads, with one entry per CDR3 protein and no DNA. The sample features about 110,000 distinct CDR3 sequences, with 9.5% to 15% in its top ten. Sequencing used blood. This clonotype originated in a human donor with ulcerative colitis or Crohn's disease, or a healthy co-twin of an affected twin (not recorded which).

CDR3 protein: CASSLGDRAQGYNEQFF. The chain links TRBV5-1 to TRBJ2-1; absent DNA, TCRdb's TRBD1 call cannot be checked. This CDR3 has 17 amino acids. Per germline, CDR1 SGHRS and CDR2 YFSETQ.